This T cell receptor (beta chain) originates from a study of T cells in Graves' hyperthyroidism and ophthalmopathy (dated by TCRdb to 2018 to 2020). About the study as a whole: TCR V-J signatures able to tell the groups apart were searched for in a discovery cohort of 90 to 100 patients, of whom over 40 had Graves' ophthalmopathy and 55 to 65 had stable Graves' hyperthyroidism. Prospective prediction of ophthalmopathy was tested in an independent validation cohort of fewer than 20 hyperthyroidism patients and around 16 patients who later progressed to ophthalmopathy. The study also compared thyroid tissue and blood T-cell repertoires from more than 5 Graves' hyperthyroidism patients. The approximately 100 discovery patients were randomly split 7:3 into training and test sets. Following sampling, methimazole starting at 30 mg daily was given to hyperthyroidism patients, and high-dose intravenous methylprednisolone was given to ophthalmopathy patients. The paper describes TCR Vbeta CDR3 sequencing of more than 120 peripheral blood samples, made up of fewer than 50 ophthalmopathy patients, some 80 hyperthyroidism patients and 17 progressor patients.

Graves' hyperthyroidism was defined as stable when no progression to ophthalmopathy occurred over 18 months of follow-up. The hyperthyroidism patients were between 18 and 65 years old and newly diagnosed, with a disease duration of less than 2 months. Any patient with an uncontrolled infection, another autoimmune disease, pregnancy or lactation was excluded. Diagnoses were established on the basis of clinical symptoms, serum thyroxine and TRAb, thyroid ultrasound, and orbital computed tomography. Total RNA was extracted with Trizol reagent, and quality was checked on an Agilent 2100 Bioanalyzer. On this clonotype itself: Its antigen has not been determined. No much larger clone exists at a distance of one base, and base qualities are not known.

TCR beta CDR3 regions were amplified from RNA transcripts. A first-round RT-PCR of the TCR CDR3 used the HTBI primer set with the Qiagen OneStep RT-PCR kit. Libraries were constructed in a second round of multiplex PCR, after which size selection and purification were performed. Libraries were sequenced paired-end with 100 bp reads on an Illumina HiSeq2000. Processing in the source paper ran as follows. Raw data were processed with SOAPnuke, discarding reads with adapters, uncalled bases, mean Phred below 15, or no exact constant-primer or identifier match. High-quality paired reads were merged using COPE v1.2.5, and each unique nucleotide sequence was defined as a clonotype. MiTCR v1.1 was used to align clonotypes to the IMGT TRBV, TRBD and TRBJ reference segments. The analysis was restricted to V-J combinations with a frequency above 0.0001, which together covered approximately 99% of the repertoires. A TCS score was defined as the ratio between F50 (clonal expansion) and ExV (chaos), using BLOSUM62-based TCRdist between CDR3 peptides within each V-J. Welch's t-statistics and random forest reduced fewer than 550 V-J features to about 12, which were used in a naive Bayes classifier (R e1071). Through fastp at Q25 and MiXCR, TCRdb rebuilt clones from the public reads, retaining in-frame beta chains. Each CDR3 protein gets just one entry, which takes the most common genes and DNA from the rows behind it. TCRdb, rather than the study authors, made the V and J calls. The sample table contains 600,000 or so distinct CDR3 sequences; only one count was recorded for roughly 46% of them. Of the sample, about 7.8% is held by the ten largest clones.

From a lookup of the germline V gene (reference sequence), CDR1 and CDR2 are DFQATT and SNEGSKA. The germline ends are 11 bases apart after V is trimmed by 7 bases and J by 5 bases. The CDR3 sequence holds 11 residues, the cysteine and phenylalanine included. Only the CDR3 region is kept as DNA, spanning 33 bases read in frame from base 1. On the study overall, not on this receptor specifically: In validation, the model predicted progression to ophthalmopathy a median of 6.5 months before onset, with roughly 70% sensitivity and nearly 75% specificity. Most expanded thyroid clonotypes (frequency above 0.001) were also detected in blood, suggesting blood repertoires may reflect thyroid immune responses. A 13 V-J signature model separated ophthalmopathy from stable hyperthyroidism, with 87.88% sensitivity and 81.08% specificity in cross-validation and 80%/75% in testing. Sample size was not statistically predetermined, and investigators were not blinded to group allocation.

The chain couples TRBV20-1 to TRBJ1-1, with TRBD1 tentatively as D gene (5 bases match). Sequencing was done on a sample of peripheral blood or thyroid tissue (not recorded which). The sequence was obtained from a woman under 30 with Graves' hyperthyroidism. Donor details come from another sample of the same person, matched by shared clones. The CDR3 protein: CSGAGGTEAFF. The nucleotides read TGCAGTGGAGCCGGGGGTACTGAAGCTTTCTTT.